What follows is one T cell receptor (beta chain) and its context. TCRdb recomputed calls from the 5' RACE reads with MiXCR, one row per CDR3 protein. Among roughly 93,000 distinct CDR3 sequences listed, 9.5% to 11% were seen once. V was clipped by 3 bases and J by 9 bases; unmatched bases: 5. Germline CDR1 is SGHVS and CDR2 is FNYEAQ. This CDR3 spans 13 amino acids. These data come from a study of early T cells in non-severe SARS-CoV-2 infection. At the level of the study: The chains were unpaired, and the sequenced material was bulk RNA from unsorted whole blood.

Sequencing used whole blood. This receptor was identified in an adult who was a healthcare worker with PCR-confirmed SARS-CoV-2 infection or an uninfected control (not recorded which). The rearrangement joins TRBV7-6 to TRBJ2-1; 7 bases map to TRBD1. The CDR3 protein is CASSFDRDSEQFF. The CDR3 region has the DNA TGTGCCAGCAGCTTCGACAGGGATAGTGAGCAGTTCTTC.